This TCR beta chain was identified in a study of early T cells in non-severe SARS-CoV-2 infection (dated by TCRdb to about 2021). At the level of the whole study: Because TCR sequencing relied on bulk RNA taken from unsorted whole blood, pairing of alpha and beta chains was not possible. General study outcomes and caveats: VDJdb matching was skewed toward anti-spike CD8 responses and likely underestimated virus-specific expansions, missing private and CD4 specificities.

This was a case-control study nested in a cohort of healthcare workers in London, UK, who had nasopharyngeal swab PCR tests and blood samples taken every week. Healthcare workers were recruited during the week of the UK lockdown, between 23 and 31 March 2020, and followed weekly for up to 16 weeks. V is cut back by 1 base and J by 6 bases, with 4 bases in the junction unmatched. Counted from cysteine to phenylalanine, this CDR3 has 14 amino acids. The read is trimmed to its CDR3 DNA, 42 bases read in frame from base 1. Libraries were built with 5' RACE. Sequencer: NextSeq 500. To correct for sequencing error and PCR bias, the TCR library protocol tagged individual cDNA molecules with unique molecular identifiers. TCR alpha and beta chains were both sequenced, and the abundances of alpha and beta sequences in each sample were closely correlated with each other. The authors' analysis ran thus. V gene, J gene and CDR3 annotation of TCR sequences was performed with Decombinator V4. Expanded TCRs were defined as changing significantly between any two time points under a Poisson model with p below 0.0001. TCR abundances were normalised to the total number of TCRs sequenced per sample and expressed as counts per million. TRAV1-2 paired with TRAJ12, TRAJ20 or TRAJ33 defined MAIT TCRs, while TRAV10 paired with TRAJ18 defined iNKT TCRs. A search of VDJdb, accessed on 1 November 2021, was run for TCRs annotated to CMV, EBV and SARS-CoV-2, with TCRs annotated for multiple antigens excluded. The raw public reads went through TCRdb reprocessing: fastp at Q25, MiXCR clone calling, in-frame beta chains kept. Identical CDR3 protein sequences are pooled into one entry, listed with their most common genes and DNA. In this record, the V and J calls reflect TCRdb's handling and not the investigators' own analysis. The sample includes roughly 61,000 distinct CDR3 sequences, with roughly a tenth observed a single time. The top ten hold 1.5% to 2% of the sample.

This clonotype occurred many times. It lacks a known antigen. Base qualities are not recorded, but no much larger clone differs from it by a single base. This receptor was taken from an adult who was a healthcare worker with PCR-confirmed SARS-CoV-2 infection or an uninfected control (not recorded which). Sequencing was performed on whole blood. The chain was built from TRBV12-3 or TRBV12-4 and TRBJ1-1, and 8 junction bases match TRBD1. The bases are TGTGCCAGCAGTTTAGAGTACAGGGGGTCTGAAGCTTTCTTT. Translated, it reads CASSLEYRGSEAFF.